Sequencing of this T cell receptor (beta chain) was carried out in a study of shared clonotypes between healthy human individuals. Original processing methods: Filtering differed, since immunoSEQ gave only junction sequences and no quality scores. Assay used: immunoSEQ multiplex PCR; TCRdb lists only in-frame clones, some missing. Clone size and the V and J calls come from that table; the DNA yielded D and trimming. The table includes some 1.1 million clones, approximately 75% detected once. Per the germline V gene, CDR1 is SGDLS and CDR2 is YYNGEE. Trimming removed 0 bases at V and 0 bases at J, with 12 bases between. This CDR3 has 17 amino acids. This clone has just one count.

This TCR was recovered from a man between 18 and 29 years old in good health. Some clones in this sample may be carry-over from other donors' samples. Sequenced: memory CD4+ T cells from PBMCs. Documented subset: CD45RA-negative fraction. The V gene is TRBV9, the J gene TRBJ2-2; D possibly matches TRBD1 or TRBD2 (5 bases each). The CDR3 region is CASSVDWGSTNTGELFF. The CDR3 nucleotides read TGTGCCAGCAGCGTAGATTGGGGGTCTACGAACACCGGGGAGCTGTTTTTT.